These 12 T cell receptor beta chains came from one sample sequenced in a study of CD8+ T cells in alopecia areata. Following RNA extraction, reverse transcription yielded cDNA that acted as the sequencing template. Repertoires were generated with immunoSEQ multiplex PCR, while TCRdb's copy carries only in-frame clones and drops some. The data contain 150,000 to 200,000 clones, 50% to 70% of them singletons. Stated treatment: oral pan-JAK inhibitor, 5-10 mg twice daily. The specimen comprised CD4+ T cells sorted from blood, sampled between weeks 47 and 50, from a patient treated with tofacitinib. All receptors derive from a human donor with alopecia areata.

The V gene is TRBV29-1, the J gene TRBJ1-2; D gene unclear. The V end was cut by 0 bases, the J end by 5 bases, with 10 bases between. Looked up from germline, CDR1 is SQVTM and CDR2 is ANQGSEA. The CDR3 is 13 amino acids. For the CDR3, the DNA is TGCAGCGTTGAAGACATCAGACTATATGGCTACACCTTC. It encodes CSVEDIRLYGYTF.

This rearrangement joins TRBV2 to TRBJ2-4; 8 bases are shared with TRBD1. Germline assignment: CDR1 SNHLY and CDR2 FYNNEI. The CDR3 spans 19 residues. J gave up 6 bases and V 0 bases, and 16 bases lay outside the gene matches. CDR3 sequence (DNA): TGTGCCAGCAGTGAAGCGCTTCTTTTTCGACAGGGGAAGGGAAACATTCAGTACTTC. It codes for CASSEALLFRQGKGNIQYF.

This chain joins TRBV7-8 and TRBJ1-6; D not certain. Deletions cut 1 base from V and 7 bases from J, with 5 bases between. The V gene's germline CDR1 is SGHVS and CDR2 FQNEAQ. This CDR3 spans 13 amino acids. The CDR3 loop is CASSLEGNSPLHF. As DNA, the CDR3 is TGTGCCAGCAGCTTAGAGGGAAATTCACCCCTCCACTTT.

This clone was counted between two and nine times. CDR3 in amino acids: CASSGRGNQPQHF. CDR3 nucleotides: TGTGCCAGTAGTGGCAGGGGAAATCAGCCCCAGCATTTT. The genes are TRBV19 and TRBJ1-5; TRBD1 might be the D (6 bases). The V and J ends lost 5 bases and 4 bases respectively, with 9 bases between them. Germline CDR1 and CDR2: LNHDA and SQIVND (reference sequence). The CDR3 runs 13 residues.

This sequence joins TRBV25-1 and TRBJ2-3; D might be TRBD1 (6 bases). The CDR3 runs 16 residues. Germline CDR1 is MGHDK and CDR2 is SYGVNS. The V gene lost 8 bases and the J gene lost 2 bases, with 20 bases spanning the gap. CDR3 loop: CASSPRRGGDTDTQYF. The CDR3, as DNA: TGTGCCAGCTCCCCCCGAAGAGGGGGAGACACAGATACGCAGTATTTT.

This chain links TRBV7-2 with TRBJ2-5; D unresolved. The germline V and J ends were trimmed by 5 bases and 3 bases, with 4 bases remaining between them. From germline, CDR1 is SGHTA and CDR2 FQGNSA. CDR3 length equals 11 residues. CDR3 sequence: CASSAEETQYF. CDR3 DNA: TGTGCCAGCAGCGCAGAAGAGACCCAGTACTTC. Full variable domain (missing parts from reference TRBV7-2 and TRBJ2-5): GAGVSQSPSNKVTEKGKDVELRCDPISGHTALYWYRQSLGQGLEFLIYFQGNSAPDKSGLPSDRFSAERTGGSVSTLTIQRTQQEDSAVYLCASSAEETQYFGPGTRLLVL.

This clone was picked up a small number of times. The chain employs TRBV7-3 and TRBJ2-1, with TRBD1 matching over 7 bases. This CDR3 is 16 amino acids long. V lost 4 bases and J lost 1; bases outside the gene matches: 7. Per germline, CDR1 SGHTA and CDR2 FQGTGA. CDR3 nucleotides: TGTGCCAGCAGCTCACAGGGGACAGTATCCTACAATGAGCAGTTCTTC. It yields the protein CASSSQGTVSYNEQFF.

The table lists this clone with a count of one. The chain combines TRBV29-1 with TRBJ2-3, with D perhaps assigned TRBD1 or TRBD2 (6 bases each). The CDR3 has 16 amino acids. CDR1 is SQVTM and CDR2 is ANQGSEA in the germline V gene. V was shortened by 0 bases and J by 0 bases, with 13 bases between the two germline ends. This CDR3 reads CSVEELGGLSTDTQYF. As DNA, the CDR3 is TGCAGCGTTGAAGAATTGGGGGGCCTTAGCACAGATACGCAGTATTTT.

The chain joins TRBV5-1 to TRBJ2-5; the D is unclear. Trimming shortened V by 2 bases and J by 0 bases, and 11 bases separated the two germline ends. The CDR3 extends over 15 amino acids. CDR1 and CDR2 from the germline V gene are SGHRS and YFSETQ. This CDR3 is CASSFLNSHQETQYF. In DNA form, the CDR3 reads TGCGCCAGCAGCTTCTTAAACAGTCACCAAGAGACCCAGTACTTC.

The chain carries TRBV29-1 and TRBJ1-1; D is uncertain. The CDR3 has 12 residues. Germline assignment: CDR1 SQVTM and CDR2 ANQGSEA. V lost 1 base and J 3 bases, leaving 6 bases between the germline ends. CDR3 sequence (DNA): TGCAGCGTTGAAGGCCTCTACACTGAAGCTTTCTTT. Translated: CSVEGLYTEAFF.

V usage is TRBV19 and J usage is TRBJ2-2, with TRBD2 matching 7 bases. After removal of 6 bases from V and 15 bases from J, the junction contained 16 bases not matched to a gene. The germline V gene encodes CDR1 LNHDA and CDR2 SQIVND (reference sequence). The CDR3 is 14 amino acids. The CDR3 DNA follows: TGTGCCAGTAGCCCCACCTATGGGAGGGAGAGGTTGTTTTTT. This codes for CASSPTYGRERLFF.

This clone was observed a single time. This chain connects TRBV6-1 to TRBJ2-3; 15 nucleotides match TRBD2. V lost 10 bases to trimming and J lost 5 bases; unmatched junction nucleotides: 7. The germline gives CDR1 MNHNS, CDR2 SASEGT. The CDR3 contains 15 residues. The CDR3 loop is CATRGLAGGEDTQYF. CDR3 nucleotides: TGTGCCACCCGCGGACTAGCGGGGGGGGAAGATACGCAGTATTTT.